Given below is one T cell receptor beta chain in context. Its antigen is still unknown. The record originates from a study of response to subunit inactivated influenza vaccine. Study observations and caveats: Authors suggested each seasonal flu vaccination may recruit only limited numbers of new T cells.

The CDR3 has 16 residues. Germline lookup yields CDR1 MGHRA and CDR2 YSYEKL. V shed 4 bases and J shed 5 bases, with 20 bases lying between them. MiXCR, run by TCRdb on the RT-PCR reads, gives a single entry per CDR3 protein. The data contain roughly 700,000 distinct CDR3 sequences, roughly 14% of them singletons. The chain uses TRBV4-1 and TRBJ1-2, with a weak D call TRBD1 (6 bases). This TCR derives from a man between 45 and 60 years old who received an inactivated influenza vaccine. The sequencing used PBMCs from blood, collected 11 to 12 days after vaccination. This CDR3 reads CASSPQPGQGGYGYTF. The DNA of the CDR3 is TGCGCCAGCAGCCCTCAACCGGGACAAGGAGGATATGGCTACACCTTC.